The TCR beta chain under discussion was sequenced for a study of T cells after yellow fever vaccination. The CDR3 spans 16 residues. From germline, CDR1 is DFQATT and CDR2 SNEGSKA (reference sequence). The junction had 9 bases not matched to a gene; V was cut back by 2 bases and J by 2 bases. TCRdb fed the 5' RACE reads into MiXCR, producing one record per CDR3 protein. The table includes about 630,000 distinct CDR3 sequences, more than 9% detected once. The table lists this clonotype with a count of one. The gene calls are TRBV20-1 and TRBJ2-1; 7 bases are shared with TRBD2. This receptor was identified in a man aged 30 to 39 who received the YFV17D yellow fever vaccine. The specimen was PBMCs, collected on the day of the yellow fever booster vaccination. The CDR3 is CSARTSSGDPYNEQFF. The CDR3 DNA follows: TGCAGTGCTAGAACGTCTAGCGGAGACCCCTACAATGAGCAGTTCTTC.